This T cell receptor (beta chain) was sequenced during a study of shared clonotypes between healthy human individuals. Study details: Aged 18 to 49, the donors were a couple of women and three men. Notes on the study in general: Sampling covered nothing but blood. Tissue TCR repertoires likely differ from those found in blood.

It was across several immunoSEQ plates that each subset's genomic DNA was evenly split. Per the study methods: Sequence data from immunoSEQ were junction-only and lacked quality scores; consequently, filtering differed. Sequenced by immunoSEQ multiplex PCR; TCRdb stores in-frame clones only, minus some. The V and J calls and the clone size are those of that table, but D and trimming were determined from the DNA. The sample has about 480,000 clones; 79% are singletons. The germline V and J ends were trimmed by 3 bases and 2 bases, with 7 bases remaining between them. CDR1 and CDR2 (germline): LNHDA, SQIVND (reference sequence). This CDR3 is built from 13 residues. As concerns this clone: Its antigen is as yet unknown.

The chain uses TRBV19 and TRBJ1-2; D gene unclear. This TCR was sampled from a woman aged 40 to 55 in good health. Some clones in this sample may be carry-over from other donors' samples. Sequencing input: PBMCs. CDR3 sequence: CASSIRLNYGYTF. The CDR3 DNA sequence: TGTGCCAGTAGTATTAGGTTAAACTATGGCTACACCTTC.